The rows below give T cell receptor beta chains drawn from one sample of a study of shared clonotypes between healthy human individuals. Assay: immunoSEQ multiplex PCR; the TCRdb copy retains only in-frame clones and omits some. The sample shows 190,000 or so clones, 66% of them seen only once. The sample consisted of memory CD4+ T cells sorted from blood. The receptors were gathered from a young man in good health. Both conserved end residues are part of each CDR3. D genes are given only for firm matches. Expanded clones get a size class; other rows say once, few or many, or leave the size out.

D	V	size	J	DNA	CDR3
NA	TRBV6-6	NA	TRBJ1-5	TGTGCCAGCAGTCTCCCGACAGGACCCCAGCATTTT	CASSLPTGPQHF
TRBD1	TRBV2	few	TRBJ1-5	TGTGCCAGCAGCGGGACAGGGGGAAGCAATCAGCCCCAGCATTTT	CASSGTGGSNQPQHF
NA	TRBV7-6	NA	TRBJ2-7	TGTGCCAGCAGCTTATTTGAGGGAGCTCAGGAGCAGTACTTC	CASSLFEGAQEQYF
TRBD2	TRBV11-2	NA	TRBJ2-2	TGTGCCAGCAGCCCCGGGGGGGCAAGGATCACCGGGGAGCTGTTTTTT	CASSPGGARITGELFF
NA	TRBV7-6	NA	TRBJ2-1	TGTGCCAGCAGCTTAGGAGATGAGCAGTTCTTC	CASSLGDEQFF
TRBD2	TRBV5-1	NA	TRBJ2-5	TGCGCCAGCAGCATGGGACTAGCGGGACAAGAGACCCAGTACTTC	CASSMGLAGQETQYF
TRBD1	TRBV19	NA	TRBJ1-1	TGTGCCAGTAGCAACTCAGGGGGGGGTAACACTGAAGCTTTCTTT	CASSNSGGGNTEAFF
TRBD2	TRBV5-1	NA	TRBJ2-5	TGCGCCAGCAGCTTGACGAGCGGGAGGTTCGTAGAGACCCAGTACTTC	CASSLTSGRFVETQYF
NA	TRBV11-3	NA	TRBJ2-5	TGTGCCAGCAGCTTAGGTGGTGAGGGGACCCAGTACTTC	CASSLGGEGTQYF
NA	TRBV18	NA	TRBJ1-2	TGTGCCAGCTCACCGGTTTCAGGCGCAGGGGACGTCTACACCTTC	CASSPVSGAGDVYTF
NA	TRBV5-4	NA	TRBJ2-1	TGTGCCAGCAGCCAGGTAACTGAGCAGTTCTTC	CASSQVTEQFF
NA	TRBV7-9	many	TRBJ2-1	TGTGCCAGCAGCTATTACAATGAGCAGTTCTTC	CASSYYNEQFF
TRBD1	TRBV6-1	NA	TRBJ2-5	TGTGCCAGCAGTCAACAGGGGTGGGAGACCCAGTACTTC	CASSQQGWETQYF
NA	TRBV28	few	TRBJ1-5	TGTGCCAGCAGTCAGGGAGGGGGCAATCAGCCCCAGCATTTT	CASSQGGGNQPQHF
NA	TRBV28	NA	TRBJ1-2	TGTGCCGCAATGGCAGGGGCTTATGGCTACACCTTC	CAAMAGAYGYTF
NA	TRBV6-1	NA	TRBJ2-3	TGTGCCAGCAGTGAGTTTGGGGGAGAAACCTATACCACAGATACGCAGTATTTT	CASSEFGGETYTTDTQYF
NA	TRBV14	NA	TRBJ2-3	TGTGCCAGCAGGCGACTTGGGACAGATACGCAGTATTTT	CASRRLGTDTQYF
NA	TRBV29-1	once	TRBJ2-7	TGCAGCGTTGAGGGGGGACACGAATACGAGCAGTACTTC	CSVEGGHEYEQYF
NA	TRBV2	once	TRBJ1-5	TGTGCCAGCAGCAGGGACCGCTACAATCAGCCCCAGCATTTT	CASSRDRYNQPQHF
TRBD2	TRBV18	once	TRBJ2-5	TGTGCCAGCTCCCCGGGAAGCGGGAGTAGAGAGACCCAGTACTTC	CASSPGSGSRETQYF
NA	TRBV7-9	NA	TRBJ2-1	TGTGCCAGCAGCGACACCTACAATGAGCAGTTCTTC	CASSDTYNEQFF
NA	TRBV5-1	NA	TRBJ1-5	TGCGCCAGCAGCTCCGGGGGGGGTGATCAGCCCCAGCATTTT	CASSSGGGDQPQHF
NA	TRBV21-1	once	TRBJ2-3	TGTGCCAGCAGCATCGAAACAGGGGGCGATAAGGCAGATACGCAGTATTTT	CASSIETGGDKADTQYF
TRBD1	TRBV7-2	NA	TRBJ2-3	TGTGCCAGCAGCTTAGGGAAGGGGGCGTTGGATACGCAGTATTTT	CASSLGKGALDTQYF
NA	TRBV11-3	NA	TRBJ2-2	TGTGCCAGCAGCTTAGGAGGGCCGGGCCCGGGCGGGGAGCTGTTTTTT	CASSLGGPGPGGELFF
NA	TRBV6-1	few	TRBJ2-7	TGTGCCAGCAGGGAGAACCCCACCTACGAGCAGTACTTC	CASRENPTYEQYF
NA	TRBV21-1	NA	TRBJ2-7	TGTGCCAGCCGTGTAGCAGACGAGCAGTACTTC	CASRVADEQYF
NA	TRBV6-6	NA	TRBJ1-1	TGTGCCAGCACCCGGAGGAACACTGAAGCTTTCTTT	CASTRRNTEAFF
NA	TRBV9	NA	TRBJ2-5	TGTGCCAGCAGCGTAGAGGGATTTAAAGAGACCCAGTACTTC	CASSVEGFKETQYF
TRBD1	TRBV29-1	many	TRBJ2-5	TGCAGCGTTGACCAGGGGGCAGAAGAGACCCAGTACTTC	CSVDQGAEETQYF
TRBD1	TRBV5-4	many	TRBJ1-2	TGTGCCAGCAGCCTTGACAGGGGGTACTATGGCTACACCTTC	CASSLDRGYYGYTF
NA	TRBV5-1	NA	TRBJ1-3	TGCGCCAGCAGCCCCGGTAGGGCTGGAAACACCATATATTTT	CASSPGRAGNTIYF